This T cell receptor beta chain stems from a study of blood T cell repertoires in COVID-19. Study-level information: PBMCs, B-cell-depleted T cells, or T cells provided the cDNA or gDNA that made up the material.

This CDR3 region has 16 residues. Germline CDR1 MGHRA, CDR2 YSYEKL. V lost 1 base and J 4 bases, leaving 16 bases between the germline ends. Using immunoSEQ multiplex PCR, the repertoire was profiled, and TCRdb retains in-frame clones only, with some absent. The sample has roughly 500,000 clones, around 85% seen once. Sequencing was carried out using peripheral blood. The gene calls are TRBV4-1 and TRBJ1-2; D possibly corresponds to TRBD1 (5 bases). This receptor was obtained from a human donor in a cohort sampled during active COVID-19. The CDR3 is CASSQVPGQGAYGYTF. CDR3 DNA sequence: TGCGCCAGCAGCCAAGTGCCCGGACAAGGGGCCTATGGCTACACCTTC.